The rows below give T cell receptor beta chains drawn from one sample of a study of T cells in localized non-small cell lung cancer. Libraries were prepared by immunoSEQ multiplex PCR; TCRdb keeps only in-frame clonotypes and omits some of them. The table records roughly 72,000 clones, around 82% of them present only once. Specimen: peripheral blood, collected before any cancer treatment. These receptors originate from a female donor older than 55 with stage I lung adenocarcinoma. The CDR3 runs from the conserved cysteine through the conserved F or W. A D gene is named only where the DNA matches it firmly. Some rows have no size entry. The others give once, few or many, or a class for an expanded clone.

CDR3 length,D gene,clone size,V gene,J gene,CDR3 DNA,CDR3 protein
14,NA,few,TRBV6-6,TRBJ2-7,TGTGCCAGCAGTTACTCGGCCCCACGCCACGAGCAGTACTTC,CASSYSAPRHEQYF
13,NA,NA,TRBV13,TRBJ2-3,TGTGCCAGCAGCTCAGGATCGCTTGATACGCAGTATTTT,CASSSGSLDTQYF
14,TRBD1,NA,TRBV6-6,TRBJ2-7,TGTGCCAGCAGATATCCGGGACAGGAGAGCGAGCAGTACTTC,CASRYPGQESEQYF
15,TRBD2,NA,TRBV9,TRBJ2-1,TGTGCCAGCAGCGTAGCTACTAGCGGGTACAATGAGCAGTTCTTC,CASSVATSGYNEQFF
16,NA,NA,TRBV5-1,TRBJ2-3,TGCGCCAGCAGCTTCAAAGGGGTAGACAGCCCAGATACGCAGTATTTT,CASSFKGVDSPDTQYF
15,NA,NA,TRBV11-2,TRBJ1-1,TGTGCCAGCAGCTTAGTTGTAGGGGGGAACACTGAAGCTTTCTTT,CASSLVVGGNTEAFF
14,TRBD1,once,TRBV4-3,TRBJ1-2,TGCGCCAGCAGCCCCGGACAGGGGGCTGATGGCTACACCTTC,CASSPGQGADGYTF
13,NA,medium-sized,TRBV15,TRBJ1-1,TGTGCCACCAGCAGAGGGACCGGACAACAAGCTTTCTTT,CATSRGTGQQAFF
13,NA,NA,TRBV6-6,TRBJ1-1,TGTGCCAGCAGTGAGGGCGTGAACACTGAAGCTTTCTTT,CASSEGVNTEAFF
13,NA,NA,TRBV4-1,TRBJ2-3,TGCGCCAGCAGCCAAGATGGGGCTGGGGTACAGTATTTT,CASSQDGAGVQYF
13,NA,once,TRBV2,TRBJ1-1,TGTGCCAGAGCCGGGCCCCGGGGTACTGAAGCTTTCTTT,CARAGPRGTEAFF
13,NA,NA,TRBV9,TRBJ1-1,TGTGCCAGCAGCGGCAGGGTTGGCACTGAAGCTTTCTTT,CASSGRVGTEAFF
17,NA,once,TRBV4-2,TRBJ2-5,TGTGCCAGCAGCCAAGGACAGACGGACCTATCGGGCGAGACCCAGTACTTC,CASSQGQTDLSGETQYF
13,NA,few,TRBV9,TRBJ2-1,TGTGCCAGCAGCGTAGGACAGCTCAATGAGCAGTTCTTC,CASSVGQLNEQFF
13,TRBD2,NA,TRBV6-1,TRBJ2-1,TGTGCCAGCAGTGAATGGGCGGGGGGCGAGCAGTTCTTC,CASSEWAGGEQFF
14,NA,NA,TRBV7-9,TRBJ2-5,TGTGCCACAAACACACGGGAACTATTAGAGACCCAGTACTTC,CATNTRELLETQYF
15,TRBD2,NA,TRBV5-4,TRBJ2-5,TGTGCCAGCAGCATAGCTAGCGGGATCCAAGAGACCCAGTACTTC,CASSIASGIQETQYF
12,NA,NA,TRBV6-1,TRBJ2-7,TGTGCCCATAGGGGGGACTCCTACGAGCAGTACTTC,CAHRGDSYEQYF
14,NA,NA,TRBV6-5,TRBJ2-3,TGTGCCAGCAGTTACTCGCGGCAGGCCGATACGCAGTATTTT,CASSYSRQADTQYF
16,TRBD1,NA,TRBV6-1,TRBJ1-6,TGTGCCAGCAGTGAAGACAGGGGGCTTTATAATTCACCCCTCCACTTT,CASSEDRGLYNSPLHF
15,NA,once,TRBV13,TRBJ2-1,TGTGCCAGCAGCCTCCAGGCAGGGCTAGGGGGTGAGCAGTTCTTC,CASSLQAGLGGEQFF
15,NA,NA,TRBV11-2,TRBJ2-6,TGTGCCAGCAGCGAGCAGGGGTCTGGGGCCAACGTCCTGACTTTC,CASSEQGSGANVLTF
16,TRBD1,NA,TRBV19,TRBJ1-5,TGTGCCAGTAGGGCTAAAGGACAGGGTAACAATCAGCCCCAGCATTTT,CASRAKGQGNNQPQHF
16,NA,few,TRBV5-6,TRBJ1-2,TGTGCCAGCAGCCCCCGAGGGGGGGGGACTACGGGTGGCTACACCTTC,CASSPRGGGTTGGYTF
14,NA,NA,TRBV5-1,TRBJ2-7,TGCGCCAGCAGCCCTATCCAGGGAACGGACGAGCAGTACTTC,CASSPIQGTDEQYF
13,NA,NA,TRBV7-2,TRBJ1-1,TGTGCCAGCAGCCTTAAAGAGAGGGGCCAAGCTTTCTTT,CASSLKERGQAFF
16,NA,once,TRBV19,TRBJ2-2,TGTGCCAGTCGTGGCGGGGGCAAAGGGTTCGCCGGGGAGCTGTTTTTT,CASRGGGKGFAGELFF
15,TRBD2,NA,TRBV2,TRBJ2-3,TGTGCCAGCAGTGATGGGGGGGTCGGTACAGATACGCAGTATTTT,CASSDGGVGTDTQYF
14,NA,once,TRBV5-1,TRBJ2-3,TGCGCCAGCAGCTTCTCTCCGAACACAGATACGCAGTATTTT,CASSFSPNTDTQYF
13,NA,once,TRBV19,TRBJ2-5,TGTGCCAGTAGTCAGGGGATTGGGGAGACCCAGTACTTC,CASSQGIGETQYF
12,NA,once,TRBV7-6,TRBJ2-5,TGTGCCAGCAGCTTAGCCCCAGAGACCCAGTACTTC,CASSLAPETQYF
15,TRBD1,few,TRBV19,TRBJ1-1,TGTGCCAGTAGTACCACGGGACAGCCGAACACTGAAGCTTTCTTT,CASSTTGQPNTEAFF
13,NA,NA,TRBV11-3,TRBJ2-2,TGTGCCAGCAGCTTACTGGGTACCGGGGAGCTGTTTTTT,CASSLLGTGELFF
15,NA,NA,TRBV6-6,TRBJ1-2,TGTGCCAGCAGTTCACGCGGTGGAGATCTCTATGGCTACACCTTC,CASSSRGGDLYGYTF
15,NA,NA,TRBV7-3,TRBJ2-3,TGTGCCAGCAGTCTTAGGGGGGCTAACACAGATACGCAGTATTTT,CASSLRGANTDTQYF
14,TRBD1,NA,TRBV7-8,TRBJ2-3,TGTGCCAGCAGCCCAGGACAGGGTACAGATACGCAGTATTTT,CASSPGQGTDTQYF
15,NA,NA,TRBV10-3,TRBJ2-3,TGTGCCATCAGTGAGTCGATAGCTAGCACAGATACGCAGTATTTT,CAISESIASTDTQYF
13,NA,NA,TRBV19,TRBJ1-2,TGTGCCAGTAGTGAACAGGGTATCTATGGCTACACCTTC,CASSEQGIYGYTF
14,NA,NA,TRBV4-3,TRBJ2-3,TGCGCCAGCAGCCAAGACAGGCTCACAGATACGCAGTATTTT,CASSQDRLTDTQYF
15,NA,NA,TRBV27,TRBJ1-4,TGTGCCAGCAGTTCTCCAACAGGGACTAATGAAAAACTGTTTTTT,CASSSPTGTNEKLFF
17,TRBD1,NA,TRBV25-1,TRBJ1-6,TGTGCCAGTAGAACTACAGGGGGCGACGGAAAGTCATCACCCCTCCACTTT,CASRTTGGDGKSSPLHF
14,NA,once,TRBV7-6,TRBJ2-3,TGTGCCAGCAGCCTTGAGAAGGGAGTAAGTACGCAGTATTTT,CASSLEKGVSTQYF
14,NA,NA,TRBV4-3,TRBJ2-4,TGCGCCAGCAGCCAAGCTGGGGGCAAAAACATTCAGTACTTC,CASSQAGGKNIQYF
15,NA,NA,TRBV19,TRBJ2-7,TGTGCCAGTAGTATTAGTTGGGGGACTCGATACGAGCAGTACTTC,CASSISWGTRYEQYF
15,TRBD1,NA,TRBV19,TRBJ1-5,TGTGCCAGTAGTATCCGAGGGGGCCAGGGGCAGCCCCAGCATTTT,CASSIRGGQGQPQHF
13,NA,NA,TRBV19,TRBJ1-1,TGTGCCAGTAGTCTAGGAGGGAACACTGAAGCTTTCTTT,CASSLGGNTEAFF
15,TRBD2,NA,TRBV30,TRBJ2-3,TGTGCCCTAGATAGCGGGGGGGCCTTGGCAGATACGCAGTATTTT,CALDSGGALADTQYF
14,TRBD1,NA,TRBV7-2,TRBJ1-1,TGTGCCAGCAGCTTCCGCACAGGGGCTAGTGAAGCTTTCTTT,CASSFRTGASEAFF
14,NA,NA,TRBV7-2,TRBJ1-2,TGTGCCAGCAGCATCCCCGGGATAACCGGCGGCTACACCTTC,CASSIPGITGGYTF
13,NA,few,TRBV6-5,TRBJ1-1,TGTGCCAGCAGTTACTCTACGGGAACTGAAGCTTTCTTT,CASSYSTGTEAFF
16,TRBD1,NA,TRBV19,TRBJ2-7,TGTGCCAGTAGTATAGTGGCCAGGGGGCCCCCCTACGAGCAGTACTTC,CASSIVARGPPYEQYF
14,NA,NA,TRBV4-3,TRBJ2-7,TGCGCCAGCAGCCAAGGCTACGGGACCTACGAGCAGTACTTC,CASSQGYGTYEQYF
16,TRBD1,NA,TRBV5-1,TRBJ1-1,TGCGCCAGCAGCTTGGCGGGACAGGGTGGGTCCACTGAAGCTTTCTTT,CASSLAGQGGSTEAFF
13,TRBD1,NA,TRBV6-6,TRBJ2-7,TGTGCCAGCAGTCCTACAGGGGCCGGGGAGCAGTACTTC,CASSPTGAGEQYF
15,TRBD2,NA,TRBV10-3,TRBJ2-7,TGTGCCATCAGCGCACAGCGGGAACCGATTTACGAGCAGTACTTC,CAISAQREPIYEQYF
14,TRBD1,NA,TRBV29-1,TRBJ2-7,TGCAGCGTTGAAGGGGGACAGGGCGGGTACGAGCAGTACTTC,CSVEGGQGGYEQYF
15,TRBD2,few,TRBV5-1,TRBJ2-2,TGCGCCAGCAGCTTGCCGGGGGGGTTCACCGGGGAGCTGTTTTTT,CASSLPGGFTGELFF
18,TRBD2,NA,TRBV11-2,TRBJ2-1,TGTGCCAGCAGCTTAAGAGGGGCTACTAGCGGGAGAAGGGGTGAGCAGTTCTTC,CASSLRGATSGRRGEQFF
13,NA,NA,TRBV2,TRBJ2-7,TGTGCCAGCAGTGAACTAGCGAAGGGCGAGCAGTACTTC,CASSELAKGEQYF
14,NA,NA,TRBV11-1,TRBJ2-7,TGTGCCAGCAGCTCAGGGGGAGGCTCCTACGAGCAGTACTTC,CASSSGGGSYEQYF